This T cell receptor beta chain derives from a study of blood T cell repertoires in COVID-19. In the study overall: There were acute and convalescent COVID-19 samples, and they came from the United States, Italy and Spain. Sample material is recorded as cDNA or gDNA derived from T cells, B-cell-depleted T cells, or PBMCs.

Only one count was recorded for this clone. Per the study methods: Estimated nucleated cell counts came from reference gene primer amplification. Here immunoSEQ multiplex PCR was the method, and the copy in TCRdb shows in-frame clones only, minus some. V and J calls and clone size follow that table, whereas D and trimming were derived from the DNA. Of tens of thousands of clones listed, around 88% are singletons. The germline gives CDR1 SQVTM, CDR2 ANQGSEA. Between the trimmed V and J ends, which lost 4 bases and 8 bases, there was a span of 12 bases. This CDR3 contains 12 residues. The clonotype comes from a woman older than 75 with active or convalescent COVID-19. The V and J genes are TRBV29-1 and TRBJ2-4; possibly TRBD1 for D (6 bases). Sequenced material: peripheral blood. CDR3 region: CSVAGEGDIQYF. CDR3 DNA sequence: TGCAGCGTTGCAGGGGAAGGAGACATTCAGTACTTC.